A selection of T cell receptor beta chains follows, all from one sample in a study of CXCR3-negative and CXCR3-positive naive CD8 T cells. TCRdb reworked the 5' RACE reads into one entry per CDR3 protein, no DNA. The listing records 150,000 or so distinct CDR3 sequences. Sequencing used naive CXCR3- CD8+ T cells from blood. All receptors come from a human donor in good health. Some clones in this sample may be carry-over from other donors' samples. Each CDR3 is given with its conserved first and last residue.

CDR3aa	v_gene	j_gene	len
CSAYSRDSLSYEQYF	TRBV20-1	TRBJ2-7	15
CASSLKLAVLEQFF	TRBV28	TRBJ2-1	14
CASLDFPRQGLEQYF	TRBV25-1	TRBJ2-7	15
CSVTTGYHEQYF	TRBV29-1	TRBJ2-7	12
CSVGMAGGYNEQFF	TRBV29-1	TRBJ2-1	14
CASRKTGKNTEAFF	TRBV12-3/TRBV12-4	TRBJ1-1	14
CASSPIQGREETQYF	TRBV28	TRBJ2-5	15
CASSLGRSQETQYF	TRBV7-9	TRBJ2-5	14
CASSLMRGHNERFF	TRBV5-1	TRBJ2-1	14
CASSLEGGRNQPQHF	TRBV5-1	TRBJ1-5	15
CSVGVAGDYEQYF	TRBV29-1	TRBJ2-7	13
CAGTGTGTTGELFF	TRBV7-9	TRBJ2-2	14
CASTFPTLPGTGLGDTGELFF	TRBV28	TRBJ2-2	21
CASSLSPGEGYGYTF	TRBV7-3	TRBJ1-2	15
CASSPSLLGTTNQPQHF	TRBV5-5	TRBJ1-5	17
CASSFGGTDTQYF	TRBV7-3	TRBJ2-3	13
CASSLAGRVTDIQYF	TRBV11-2	TRBJ2-4	15
CSAGDEDYEQYF	TRBV29-1	TRBJ2-7	12
CASSQDWTSGGSEDTQYF	TRBV14	TRBJ2-3	18
CASSDGTEITQYF	TRBV6-1	TRBJ2-3	13
CASSLNLGVNTEAFF	TRBV7-3	TRBJ1-1	15
CASSPSGRFTGELFF	TRBV4-1	TRBJ2-2	15
CASSKSGANVLTF	TRBV28	TRBJ2-6	13
CAASLFGGGQGEAFF	TRBV6-5	TRBJ1-1	15
CASSQDQGGSGNTIYF	TRBV4-3	TRBJ1-3	16
CASSLSGANTEAFF	TRBV7-3	TRBJ1-1	14
CASSVGRAETDTQYF	TRBV2	TRBJ2-3	15
CSARDMGGQGAYEQYF	TRBV20-1	TRBJ2-7	16
CASSQDPLNYEQYF	TRBV4-1	TRBJ2-7	14
CASSPRGPGNTDTQYF	TRBV5-1	TRBJ2-3	16
CASSFGNGLNTEAFF	TRBV5-1	TRBJ1-1	15
CASPWHVARERTGPVNF	TRBV23-1	TRBJ2-3	17
CASSQVSGNNEQFF	TRBV3-1	TRBJ2-1	14
CAISESGVFTEAFF	TRBV10-3	TRBJ1-1	14
CASSLGTPTYEQYF	TRBV5-1	TRBJ2-7	14
CASSSPGQAVTGELFF	TRBV5-1	TRBJ2-2	16
CAWSADEGHFTEAFF	TRBV30	TRBJ1-1	15
CASSLNPRGTGSDGYTF	TRBV12-3/TRBV12-4	TRBJ1-2	17
CASSLGVRNTGELFF	TRBV6-5	TRBJ2-2	15
CSVVGQEEAFF	TRBV29-1	TRBJ1-1	11
CATLQGYEQYF	TRBV19	TRBJ2-7	11
CASSPPPGLAAPGELFF	TRBV7-9	TRBJ2-2	17
CASSFQGRDFYGYTF	TRBV7-9	TRBJ1-2	15
CASSFDSVVQPQHF	TRBV28	TRBJ1-5	14
CSVGGKADPGLAASYNEQFF	TRBV29-1	TRBJ2-1	20
CASSRRGVGRDYEQYF	TRBV7-9	TRBJ2-7	16
CTSRAGLGGYNEQFF	TRBV7-8	TRBJ2-1	15
CASSQGVPGSYEQYF	TRBV4-1	TRBJ2-7	15
CASSLDSDPLHF	TRBV7-9	TRBJ1-6	12
CASSQVHRPNEQFF	TRBV7-3	TRBJ2-1	14
CDIMGDGSYEQYF	TRBV2	TRBJ2-7	13
CASSQAGTGDTEAFF	TRBV3-1	TRBJ1-1	15